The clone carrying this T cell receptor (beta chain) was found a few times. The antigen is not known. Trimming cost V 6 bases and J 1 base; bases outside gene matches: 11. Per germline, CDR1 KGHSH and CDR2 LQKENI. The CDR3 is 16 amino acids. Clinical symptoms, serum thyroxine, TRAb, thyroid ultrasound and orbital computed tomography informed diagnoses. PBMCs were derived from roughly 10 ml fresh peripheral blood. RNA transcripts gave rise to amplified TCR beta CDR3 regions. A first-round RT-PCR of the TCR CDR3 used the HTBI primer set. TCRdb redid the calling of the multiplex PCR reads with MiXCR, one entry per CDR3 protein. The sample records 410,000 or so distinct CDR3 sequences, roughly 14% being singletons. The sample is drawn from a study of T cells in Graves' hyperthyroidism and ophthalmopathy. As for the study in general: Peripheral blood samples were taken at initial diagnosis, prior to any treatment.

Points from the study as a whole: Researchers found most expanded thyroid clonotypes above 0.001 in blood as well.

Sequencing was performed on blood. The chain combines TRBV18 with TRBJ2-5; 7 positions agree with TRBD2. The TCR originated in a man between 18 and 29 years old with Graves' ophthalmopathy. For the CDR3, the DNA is TGTGCCAGCTCGCCCACGGGGGGAAACCTCCAAGAGACCCAGTACTTC. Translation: CASSPTGGNLQETQYF.